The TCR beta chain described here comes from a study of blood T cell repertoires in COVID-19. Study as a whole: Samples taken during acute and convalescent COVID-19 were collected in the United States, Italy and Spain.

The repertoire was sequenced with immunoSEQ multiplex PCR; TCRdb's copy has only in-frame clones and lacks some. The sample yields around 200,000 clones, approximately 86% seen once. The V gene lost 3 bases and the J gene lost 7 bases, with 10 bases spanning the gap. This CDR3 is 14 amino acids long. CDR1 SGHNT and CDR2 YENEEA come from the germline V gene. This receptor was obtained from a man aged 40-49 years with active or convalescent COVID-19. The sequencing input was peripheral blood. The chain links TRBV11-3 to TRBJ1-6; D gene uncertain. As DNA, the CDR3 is TGTGCCAGCAGCTTCGACGGAGGGAATTCACCCCTCCACTTT. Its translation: CASSFDGGNSPLHF.